This TCR beta chain was sequenced for a study of response to subunit inactivated influenza vaccine. In germline, CDR1 is LGHNA, CDR2 YNFKEQ. The CDR3 consists of 15 residues. V dropped 1 base and J dropped 7; count of bases not matched to a gene: 4. This clonotype was recorded a few times. TCRdb analysed the RT-PCR reads with MiXCR anew, one entry per CDR3 protein. The sample yields 500,000 to 600,000 distinct CDR3 sequences, less than 8% seen once. The TCR originated in a man between 45 and 75 years old who received an inactivated influenza vaccine. The sample here was PBMCs from blood, taken about 23 months after vaccination. This sequence joins TRBV4-2 and TRBJ2-2, with 9 bases fitting TRBD1. DNA of the CDR3: TGTGCCAGCAGCCAAGCGGGACAGGGATTCGGGGAGCTGTTTTTT. Translating it yields CASSQAGQGFGELFF.